This TCR beta chain emerged from a study of blood T cells in healthy people across ages. In the study overall: Capture via template switching afforded approximately one barcoded beta molecule per two T cells. Regarding the study as a whole: Researchers report that TCR beta diversity correlated strongly with naive T cell percentage.

Primers used in a second PCR of roughly 7 to 12 cycles were a sample-barcoded 5' primer and a J-beta primer mix. One entry per CDR3 protein results from TCRdb running MiXCR on the 5' RACE reads. The top ten hold about 13% of the sample, which has some 670,000 distinct CDR3 sequences, roughly half seen once. Notes on this clonotype: Its target is unknown.

This sequence originates from a woman of 80 years or more in good health. Input material: blood.

The CDR3, as DNA: TGTGCCCGCTCCCCTAGGAGCTCCTACAATGAGCAGTTCTTC. As protein: CARSPRSSYNEQFF. V is TRBV12-3 or TRBV12-4 and J is TRBJ2-1; no firm D call. Trimming cost V 11 bases and J 0 bases, with 14 bases left between them. The CDR3 covers 14 residues.